This T cell receptor (beta chain) derives from a study of T cell responses to AZD1222 COVID-19 vaccine. For the study at large: Second-dose intervals of approximately 4 or approximately 12 weeks were pooled. The study's findings and limits: Repertoire sampling occurred only after the peak T cell response.

The protocol was immunoSEQ multiplex PCR, while the TCRdb copy is restricted to in-frame clones and leaves out a portion. The table lists about 100,000 clones, around nine tenths of them singletons. The germline gives CDR1 SGHRS, CDR2 YFSETQ. The ends lost 0 bases at V and 7 bases at J; junction bases unmatched: 7. This CDR3 has 15 residues. This clone has just one count. No antigen is known for it. This chain joins TRBV5-1 and TRBJ1-2; 9 positions agree with TRBD1. The sequenced sample was peripheral blood, obtained on day 0 of AZD1222 vaccination. The clonotype originates from an adult in good health. CDR3 amino acids: CASSLGGQGLRGYTF. For the CDR3, the DNA is TGCGCCAGCAGCTTGGGGGGACAGGGCCTCCGTGGCTACACCTTC. Complete variable domain (other parts from reference TRBV5-1 and TRBJ1-2): KAGVTQTPRYLIKTRGQQVTLSCSPISGHRSVSWYQQTPGQGLQFLFEYFSETQRNKGNFPGRFSGRQFSNSRSEMNVSTLELGDSALYLCASSLGGQGLRGYTFGSGTRLTVV.